This T cell receptor beta chain was obtained from a study of blood T cell repertoires in COVID-19. For the study at large: Whether acute or convalescent, the COVID-19 samples came from the United States, Italy and Spain.

Per the germline V gene, CDR1 is SGHRS and CDR2 is YFSETQ. The ends lost 4 bases at V and 1 base at J; junction bases unmatched: 11. This CDR3 is built from 17 residues. Original analysis: The assay estimated nucleated cells by amplifying reference gene primers. TCRdb's copy holds only in-frame clones and misses some; the assay was immunoSEQ multiplex PCR. D and trimming come from the DNA, and the V and J calls and clone size come from that table. The sample carries roughly 250,000 clones, approximately 80% recorded once. The chain uses TRBV5-1 and TRBJ2-3; 8 bases are a match to TRBD1. The receptor's source is a woman of 80 years or more with acute or convalescent COVID-19. Sequenced sample: peripheral blood. CDR3 sequence (DNA): TGCGCCAGCAGCCCGTCCCAGGGGGCGCGGGGCACAGATACGCAGTATTTT. Amino acids: CASSPSQGARGTDTQYF.